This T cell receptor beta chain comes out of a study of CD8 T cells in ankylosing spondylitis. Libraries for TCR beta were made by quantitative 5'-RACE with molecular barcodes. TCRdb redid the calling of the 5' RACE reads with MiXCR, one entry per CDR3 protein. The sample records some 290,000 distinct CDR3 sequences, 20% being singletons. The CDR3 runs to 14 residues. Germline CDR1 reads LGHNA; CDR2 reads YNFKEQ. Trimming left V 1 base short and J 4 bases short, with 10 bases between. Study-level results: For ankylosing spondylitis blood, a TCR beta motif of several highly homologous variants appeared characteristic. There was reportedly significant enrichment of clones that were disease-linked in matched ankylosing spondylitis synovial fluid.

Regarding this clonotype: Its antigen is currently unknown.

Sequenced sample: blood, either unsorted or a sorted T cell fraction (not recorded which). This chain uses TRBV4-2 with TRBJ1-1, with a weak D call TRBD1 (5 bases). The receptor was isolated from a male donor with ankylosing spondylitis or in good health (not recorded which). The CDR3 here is CASSQGGAGTEAFF. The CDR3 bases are TGTGCCAGCAGCCAAGGGGGCGCGGGCACTGAAGCTTTCTTT.